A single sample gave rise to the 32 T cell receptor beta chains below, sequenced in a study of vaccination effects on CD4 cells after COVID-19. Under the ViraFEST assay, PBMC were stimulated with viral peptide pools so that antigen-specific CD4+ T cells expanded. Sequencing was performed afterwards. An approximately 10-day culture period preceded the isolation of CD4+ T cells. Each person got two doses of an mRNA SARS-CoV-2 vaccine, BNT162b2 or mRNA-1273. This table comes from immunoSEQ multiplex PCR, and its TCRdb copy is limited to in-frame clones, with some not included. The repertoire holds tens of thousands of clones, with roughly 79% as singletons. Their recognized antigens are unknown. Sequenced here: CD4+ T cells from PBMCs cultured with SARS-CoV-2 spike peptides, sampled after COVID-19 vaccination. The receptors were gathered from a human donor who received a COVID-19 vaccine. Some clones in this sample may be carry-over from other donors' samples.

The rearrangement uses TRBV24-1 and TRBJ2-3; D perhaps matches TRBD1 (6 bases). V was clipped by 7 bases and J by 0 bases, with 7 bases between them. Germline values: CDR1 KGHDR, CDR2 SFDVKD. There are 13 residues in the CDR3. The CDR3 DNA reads TGTGCCACCAGCAGGGGAAGCACAGATACGCAGTATTTT. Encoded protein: CATSRGSTDTQYF.

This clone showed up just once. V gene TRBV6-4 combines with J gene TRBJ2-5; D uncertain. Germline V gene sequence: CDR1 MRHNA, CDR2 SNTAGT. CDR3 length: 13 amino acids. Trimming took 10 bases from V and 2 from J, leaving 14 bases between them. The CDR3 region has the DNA TGTGCCACGGAACAGCTGACGCAAGAGACCCAGTACTTC. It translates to CATEQLTQETQYF.

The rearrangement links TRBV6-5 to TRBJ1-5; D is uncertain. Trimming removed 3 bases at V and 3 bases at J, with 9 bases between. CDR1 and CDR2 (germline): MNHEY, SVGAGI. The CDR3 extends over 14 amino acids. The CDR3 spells CASSYTDNNQPQHF. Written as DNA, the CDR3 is TGTGCCAGCAGTTATACCGACAACAATCAGCCCCAGCATTTT.

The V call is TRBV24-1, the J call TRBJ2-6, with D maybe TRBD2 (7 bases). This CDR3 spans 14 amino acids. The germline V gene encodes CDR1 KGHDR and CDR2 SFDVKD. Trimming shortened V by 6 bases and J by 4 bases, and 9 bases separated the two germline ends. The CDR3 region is CATSPGGGANVLTF. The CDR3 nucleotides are TGTGCCACCAGTCCGGGGGGCGGGGCCAACGTCCTGACTTTC.

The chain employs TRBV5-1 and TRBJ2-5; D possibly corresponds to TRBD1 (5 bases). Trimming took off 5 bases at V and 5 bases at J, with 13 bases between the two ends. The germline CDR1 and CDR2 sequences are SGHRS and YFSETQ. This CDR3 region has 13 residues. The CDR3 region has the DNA TGCGCCAGCAGAGGGGAATCTGGGGAGACCCAGTACTTC. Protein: CASRGESGETQYF.

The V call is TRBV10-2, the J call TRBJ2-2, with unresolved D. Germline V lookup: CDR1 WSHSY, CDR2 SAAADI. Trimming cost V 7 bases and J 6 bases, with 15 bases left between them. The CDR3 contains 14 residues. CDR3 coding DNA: TGCGCCAGCAACCCTCCGGGTTACGCCGGGGAGCTGTTTTTT. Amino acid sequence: CASNPPGYAGELFF.

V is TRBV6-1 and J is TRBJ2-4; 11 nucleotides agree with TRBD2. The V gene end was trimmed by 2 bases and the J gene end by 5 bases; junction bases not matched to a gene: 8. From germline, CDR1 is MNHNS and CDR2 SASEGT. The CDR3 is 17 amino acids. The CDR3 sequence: CASSESMASGGQNIQYF. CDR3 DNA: TGTGCCAGCAGTGAAAGCATGGCTAGCGGGGGGCAAAACATTCAGTACTTC.

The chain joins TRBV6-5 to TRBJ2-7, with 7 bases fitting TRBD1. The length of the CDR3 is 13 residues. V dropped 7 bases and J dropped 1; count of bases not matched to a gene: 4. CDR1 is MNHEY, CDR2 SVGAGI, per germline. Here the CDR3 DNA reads TGTGCCAGCAAAAGACAGGGTTCCTACGAGCAGTACGTC. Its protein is CASKRQGSYEQYV.

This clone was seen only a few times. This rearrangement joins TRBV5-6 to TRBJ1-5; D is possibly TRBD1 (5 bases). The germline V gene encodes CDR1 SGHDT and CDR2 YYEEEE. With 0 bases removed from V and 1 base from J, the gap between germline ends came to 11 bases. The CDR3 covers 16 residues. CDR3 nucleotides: TGTGCCAGCAGCTTGGGAGGGGTCCTAAGCAATCAGCCCCAGCATTTT. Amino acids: CASSLGGVLSNQPQHF.

The CDR3 DNA reads as TGTGCCACCAGTGATTTGCAGGGGGGGGCAGGAGAGACCCAGTACTTC. Translating it yields CATSDLQGGAGETQYF. The chain recombines TRBV24-1 with TRBJ2-5; D is possibly TRBD1 or TRBD2 (7 bases each). Per the germline V gene, CDR1 is KGHDR and CDR2 is SFDVKD. V gave up 0 bases and J gave up 4 bases, with 14 bases separating them. The CDR3 runs 16 residues.

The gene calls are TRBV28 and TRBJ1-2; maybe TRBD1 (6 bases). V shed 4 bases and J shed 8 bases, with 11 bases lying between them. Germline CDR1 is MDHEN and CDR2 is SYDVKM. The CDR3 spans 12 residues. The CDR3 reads CASSSGVRGYTF. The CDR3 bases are TGTGCCAGCAGTTCAGGGGTTCGAGGCTACACCTTC.

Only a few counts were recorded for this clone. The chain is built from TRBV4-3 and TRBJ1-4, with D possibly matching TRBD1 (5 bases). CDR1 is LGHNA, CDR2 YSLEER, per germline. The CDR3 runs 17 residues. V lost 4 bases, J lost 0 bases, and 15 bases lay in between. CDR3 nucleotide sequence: TGCGCCAGCAGCCCGCGGGGCAAGGGAACAACTAATGAAAAACTGTTTTTT. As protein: CASSPRGKGTTNEKLFF.

CDR3 nucleotide sequence: TGCGCCAGCAGCCAAGATTGGCGTTTGCTTGGGCGGGGGGACACAGATACGCAGTATTTT. Amino acid sequence: CASSQDWRLLGRGDTDTQYF. The rearrangement joins TRBV4-1 to TRBJ2-3; TRBD2 matches 8 bases. This CDR3 comprises 20 residues. CDR1 is MGHRA and CDR2 is YSYEKL in the germline V gene. V trimming: 0 bases; J trimming: 2 bases; junction bases outside the gene matches: 16.

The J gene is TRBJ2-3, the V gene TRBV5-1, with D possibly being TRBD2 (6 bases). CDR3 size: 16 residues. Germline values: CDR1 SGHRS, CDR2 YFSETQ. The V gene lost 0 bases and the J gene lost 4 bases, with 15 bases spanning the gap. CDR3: CASSLDFGSRPDTQYF. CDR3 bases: TGCGCCAGCAGCTTGGACTTCGGGAGTCGCCCAGATACGCAGTATTTT.

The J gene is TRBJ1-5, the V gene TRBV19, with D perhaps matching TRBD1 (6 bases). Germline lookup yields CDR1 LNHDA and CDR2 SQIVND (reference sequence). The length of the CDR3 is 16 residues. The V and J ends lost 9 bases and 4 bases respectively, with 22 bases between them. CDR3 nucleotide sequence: TGTGCCAGCTTGACCGGGACAAAGGGGACGAATCAGCCCCAGCATTTT. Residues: CASLTGTKGTNQPQHF. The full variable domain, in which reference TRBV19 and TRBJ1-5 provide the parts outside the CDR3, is DGGITQSPKYLFRKEGQNVTLSCEQNLNHDAMYWYRQDPGQGLRLIYYSQIVNDFQKGDIAEGYSVSREKKESFPLTVTSAQKNPTAFYLCASLTGTKGTNQPQHFGDGTRLSIL.

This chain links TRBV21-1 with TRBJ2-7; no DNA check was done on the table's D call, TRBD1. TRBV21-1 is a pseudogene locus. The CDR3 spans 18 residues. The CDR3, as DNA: TGTGCCAGCAGCAAACAACGGGCCCCTGGACAGGAGACCTACGAGCAGTACGTC. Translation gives CASSKQRAPGQETYEQYV.

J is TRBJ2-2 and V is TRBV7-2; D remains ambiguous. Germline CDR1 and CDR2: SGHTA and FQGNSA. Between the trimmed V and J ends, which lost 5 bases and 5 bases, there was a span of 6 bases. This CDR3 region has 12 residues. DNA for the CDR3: TGTGCCAGCAGCACAAATACCGGGGAGCTGTTTTTT. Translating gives CASSTNTGELFF.

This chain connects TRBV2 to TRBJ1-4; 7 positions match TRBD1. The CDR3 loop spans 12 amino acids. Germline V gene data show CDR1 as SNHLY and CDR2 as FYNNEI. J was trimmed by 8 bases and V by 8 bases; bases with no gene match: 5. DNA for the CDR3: TGTGCCAGCGACAGGGAGAGGGAAAAACTGTTTTTT. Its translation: CASDREREKLFF. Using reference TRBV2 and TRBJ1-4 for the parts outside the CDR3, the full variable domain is EPEVTQTPSHQVTQMGQEVILRCVPISNHLYFYWYRQILGQKVEFLVSFYNNEISEKSEIFDDQFSVERPDGSNFTLKIRSTKLEDSAMYFCASDREREKLFFGSGTQLSVL.

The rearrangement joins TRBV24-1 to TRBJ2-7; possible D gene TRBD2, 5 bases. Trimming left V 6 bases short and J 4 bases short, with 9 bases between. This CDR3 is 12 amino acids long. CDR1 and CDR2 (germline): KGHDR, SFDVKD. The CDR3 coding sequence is TGTGCCACCAGTTTTCCGGGGTACGAGCAGTACGTC. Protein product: CATSFPGYEQYV.

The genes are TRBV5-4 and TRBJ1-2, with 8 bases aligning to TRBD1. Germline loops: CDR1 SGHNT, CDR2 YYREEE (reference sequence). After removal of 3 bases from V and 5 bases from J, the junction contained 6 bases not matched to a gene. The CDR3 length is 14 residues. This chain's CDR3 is CASSYGQGMYGYTF. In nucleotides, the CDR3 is TGTGCCAGCAGCTATGGACAGGGAATGTATGGCTACACCTTC.

CDR3 nucleotide sequence: TGTGCCAGCAGCCCAGAAGAGACAGGGAAGAACACTGAAGCTTTCTTT. It specifies CASSPEETGKNTEAFF. V and J are TRBV7-9 and TRBJ1-1; 7 nucleotides agree with TRBD1. Losses at the gene ends were 5 bases for V and 1 base for J; bases not matched to a gene: 10. The CDR3 is 16 amino acids. Per germline, CDR1 SEHNR and CDR2 FQNEAQ (reference sequence). Drawing the rest from reference TRBV7-9 and TRBJ1-1, the complete variable domain is DTGVSQNPRHKITKRGQNVTFRCDPISEHNRLYWYRQTLGQGPEFLTYFQNEAQLEKSRLLSDRFSAERPKGSFSTLEIQRTEQGDSAMYLCASSPEETGKNTEAFFGQGTRLTVV.

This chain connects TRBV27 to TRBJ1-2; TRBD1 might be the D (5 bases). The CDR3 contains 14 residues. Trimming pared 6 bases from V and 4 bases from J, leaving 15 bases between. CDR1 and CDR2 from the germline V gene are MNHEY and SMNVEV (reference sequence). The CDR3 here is CASRPTGTSYGYTF. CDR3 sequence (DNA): TGTGCCAGCAGACCCACCGGGACCAGCTATGGCTACACCTTC.

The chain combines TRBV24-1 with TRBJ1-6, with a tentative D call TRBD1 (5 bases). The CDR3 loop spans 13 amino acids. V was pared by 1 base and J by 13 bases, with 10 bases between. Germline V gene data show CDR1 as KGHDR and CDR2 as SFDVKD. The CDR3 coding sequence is TGTGCCACCAGTGATTTTACCGGGACTCCCCTCCACTTT. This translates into CATSDFTGTPLHF.

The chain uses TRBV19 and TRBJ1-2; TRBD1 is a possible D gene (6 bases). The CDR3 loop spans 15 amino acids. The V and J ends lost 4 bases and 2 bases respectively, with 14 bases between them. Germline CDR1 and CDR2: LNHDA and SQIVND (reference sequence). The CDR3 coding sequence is TGTGCCAGTAGTAAAAGGGGGACACTGAACTATGGCTACACCTTC. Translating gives CASSKRGTLNYGYTF.

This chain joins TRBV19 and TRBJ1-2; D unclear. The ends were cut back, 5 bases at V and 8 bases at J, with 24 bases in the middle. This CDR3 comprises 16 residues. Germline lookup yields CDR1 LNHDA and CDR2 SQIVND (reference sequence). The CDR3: CASSSRRAGRIEGYTF. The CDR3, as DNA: TGTGCCAGTAGTTCAAGGCGGGCCGGGAGGATCGAGGGCTACACCTTC.

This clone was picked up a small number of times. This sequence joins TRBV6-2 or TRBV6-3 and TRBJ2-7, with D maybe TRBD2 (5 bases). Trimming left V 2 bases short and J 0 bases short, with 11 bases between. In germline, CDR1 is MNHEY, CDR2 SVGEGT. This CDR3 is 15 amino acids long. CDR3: CASSYKGSGSYEQYV. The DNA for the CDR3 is TGTGCCAGCAGTTACAAGGGAAGCGGCTCCTACGAGCAGTACGTC.

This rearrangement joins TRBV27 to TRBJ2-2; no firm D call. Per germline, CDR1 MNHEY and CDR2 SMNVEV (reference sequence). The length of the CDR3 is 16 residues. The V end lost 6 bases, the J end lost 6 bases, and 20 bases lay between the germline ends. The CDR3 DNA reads TGTGCCAGCAGCCGCAACGCAGGTGGAGTTCCCGGGGAGCTGTTTTTT. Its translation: CASSRNAGGVPGELFF.

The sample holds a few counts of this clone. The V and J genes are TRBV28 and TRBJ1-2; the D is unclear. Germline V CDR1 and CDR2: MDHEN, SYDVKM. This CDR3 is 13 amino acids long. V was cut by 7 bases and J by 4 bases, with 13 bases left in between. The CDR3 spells CASTIGPTYGYTF. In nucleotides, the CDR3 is TGTGCCAGCACAATCGGCCCTACCTATGGCTACACCTTC.

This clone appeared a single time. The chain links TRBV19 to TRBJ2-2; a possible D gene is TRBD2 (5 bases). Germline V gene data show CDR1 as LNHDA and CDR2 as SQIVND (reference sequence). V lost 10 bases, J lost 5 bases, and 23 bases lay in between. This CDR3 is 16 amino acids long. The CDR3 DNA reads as TGTGCCACTAAACCCTCGCCGGCGGGTGTAACCGGGGAGCTGTTTTTT. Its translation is CATKPSPAGVTGELFF.

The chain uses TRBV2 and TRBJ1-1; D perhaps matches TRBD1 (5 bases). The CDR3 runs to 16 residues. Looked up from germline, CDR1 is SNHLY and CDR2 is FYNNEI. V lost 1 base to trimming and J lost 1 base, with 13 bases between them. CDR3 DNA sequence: TGTGCCAGCAGTGAAGGGGGGGGGAGGGGGAACACTGAAGCTTTCTTT. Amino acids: CASSEGGGRGNTEAFF.

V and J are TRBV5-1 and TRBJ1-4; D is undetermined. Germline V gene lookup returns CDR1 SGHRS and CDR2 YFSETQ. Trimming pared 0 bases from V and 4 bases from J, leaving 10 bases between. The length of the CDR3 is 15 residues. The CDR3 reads CASSLAAGVNEKLFF. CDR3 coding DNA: TGCGCCAGCAGCTTGGCGGCTGGGGTTAATGAAAAACTGTTTTTT.

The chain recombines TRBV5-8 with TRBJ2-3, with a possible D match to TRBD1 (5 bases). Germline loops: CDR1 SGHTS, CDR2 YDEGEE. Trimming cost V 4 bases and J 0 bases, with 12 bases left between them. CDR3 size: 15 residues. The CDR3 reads CASSLRQTSTDTQYF. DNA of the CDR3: TGTGCCAGCAGCCTCAGACAGACTAGCACAGATACGCAGTATTTT.